The 15 T cell receptor beta chains listed next were all sequenced from one sample in a study of cytomegalovirus exposure and HLA in healthy donors. PCR was performed using 60 Vbeta and 13 Jbeta primers. Repertoires were generated with immunoSEQ multiplex PCR, while TCRdb's copy carries only in-frame clones and drops some. The sample carries about 130,000 clones, roughly 79% recorded once. The sample was PBMCs. The source of these receptors is a woman aged 50 to 65 in good health and CMV-seronegative.

The V call is TRBV5-6, the J call TRBJ2-7; 9 nucleotides match TRBD1. Germline V gene sequence: CDR1 SGHDT, CDR2 YYEEEE. This CDR3 comprises 16 residues. V shed 0 bases, J shed 0 bases, and the junction held 4 bases outside the gene matches. CDR3 bases: TGTGCCAGCAGCTTGGGGGCGGGACAGGGCTCCTACGAGCAGTACTTC. Translating it yields CASSLGAGQGSYEQYF. Combining the CDR3 with reference TRBV5-6 and TRBJ2-7 gives the whole variable domain DAGVTQSPTHLIKTRGQQVTLRCSPKSGHDTVSWYQQALGQGPQFIFQYYEEEERQRGNFPDRFSGHQFPNYSSELNVNALLLGDSALYLCASSLGAGQGSYEQYFGPGTRLTVT.

This rearrangement joins TRBV19 to TRBJ2-1, with 9 positions matching TRBD1. This CDR3 is built from 16 residues. Germline loops: CDR1 LNHDA, CDR2 SQIVND (reference sequence). Unmatched junction bases numbered 6, after V lost 4 bases and J lost 2 bases. Here the CDR3 reads CASSRQGGPPYNEQFF. CDR3 nucleotide sequence: TGTGCCAGTAGTAGACAGGGGGGACCTCCCTACAATGAGCAGTTCTTC.

This chain links TRBV9 with TRBJ2-1; TRBD1 matches at 9 bases. J lost 5 bases, V lost 4 bases, and 4 bases had no gene match. The CDR3 extends over 14 amino acids. The germline gives CDR1 SGDLS, CDR2 YYNGEE. The DNA of the CDR3 is TGTGCCAGCAGCCCTGGACAGGGGAACAATGAGCAGTTCTTC. This codes for CASSPGQGNNEQFF.

The sample holds a few counts of this clone. The rearrangement joins TRBV7-9 to TRBJ2-1; 10 bases are a match to TRBD2. Germline V gives CDR1 SEHNR, CDR2 FQNEAQ (reference sequence). This CDR3 region has 17 residues. Losses at the gene ends were 7 bases for V and 0 bases for J; bases not matched to a gene: 9. The CDR3 reads CASIPGLAVRSYNEQFF. The CDR3 DNA sequence: TGTGCCAGCATCCCAGGACTAGCGGTTCGCTCCTACAATGAGCAGTTCTTC.

This sequence joins TRBV6-1 and TRBJ1-2; D might be TRBD1 (5 bases). Germline V lookup: CDR1 MNHNS, CDR2 SASEGT. Trimming left V 2 bases short and J 4 bases short, with 14 bases between. The CDR3 is 15 amino acids. The CDR3 loop reads CASSEQSRAGYGYTF. The CDR3, as DNA: TGTGCCAGCAGTGAACAAAGCAGGGCCGGCTATGGCTACACCTTC.

The chain joins TRBV5-1 to TRBJ2-5, with D uncertain. The CDR3 totals 14 residues. V was cut by 0 bases and J by 1 base, with 7 bases left in between. Germline loops: CDR1 SGHRS, CDR2 YFSETQ. CDR3 amino acids: CASSLVQIQETQYF. The CDR3 nucleotides are TGCGCCAGCAGCTTGGTTCAGATCCAAGAGACCCAGTACTTC.

This clone was counted a few times. This sequence joins TRBV7-9 and TRBJ1-1; D not resolved. Germline V lookup: CDR1 SEHNR, CDR2 FQNEAQ (reference sequence). This CDR3 has 13 residues. V dropped 2 bases and J dropped 3 bases, with 7 bases sitting between them. The CDR3 bases are TGTGCCAGCAGCTTACCGGGGTACACTGAAGCTTTCTTT. Its translation: CASSLPGYTEAFF. Together with reference TRBV7-9 and TRBJ1-1, the CDR3 gives the full variable domain: DTGVSQNPRHKITKRGQNVTFRCDPISEHNRLYWYRQTLGQGPEFLTYFQNEAQLEKSRLLSDRFSAERPKGSFSTLEIQRTEQGDSAMYLCASSLPGYTEAFFGQGTRLTVV.

The V gene is TRBV5-1, the J gene TRBJ2-1; tentatively, D is TRBD2 (6 bases). V was trimmed by 2 bases and J by 8 bases, leaving 14 bases between them. The CDR3 has 14 residues. CDR1 is SGHRS, CDR2 YFSETQ, per germline. CDR3 DNA: TGCGCCAGCAGCTTCGGGACTGAAGTCCATGAGCAGTTCTTC. Protein sequence: CASSFGTEVHEQFF.

V is TRBV30 and J is TRBJ1-2, with D hard to call. In germline, CDR1 is GTSNPN, CDR2 SVGIG (reference sequence). V was clipped by 4 bases and J by 3 bases, with 6 bases between them. This CDR3 contains 11 residues. CDR3 region: CAWMQDYGYTF. CDR3 coding DNA: TGTGCCTGGATGCAGGACTATGGCTACACCTTC.

This clone was counted a single time. The J gene is TRBJ2-2, the V gene TRBV12-5; D might be TRBD2 (6 bases). The length of the CDR3 is 16 residues. The ends were cut back, 1 base at V and 6 bases at J, with 15 bases in the middle. Germline CDR1 is LGHNT and CDR2 is FRNRAP. Here the CDR3 reads CASGLALGGGAGELFF. For the CDR3, the DNA is TGTGCTAGTGGTTTGGCGCTGGGGGGTGGAGCCGGGGAGCTGTTTTTT.

This clone has a handful of counts. The rearrangement uses TRBV25-1 and TRBJ1-1; no firm D call. CDR3 length equals 14 residues. Germline V gives CDR1 MGHDK, CDR2 SYGVNS. V was pared by 4 bases and J by 3 bases, with 12 bases between. The CDR3 bases are TGTGCCAGCAGTGGCCCCCCAGATTACACTGAAGCTTTCTTT. It is translated as CASSGPPDYTEAFF.

J is TRBJ2-7 and V is TRBV19; D may be TRBD2 (6 bases). Trimming left V 3 bases short and J 12 bases short, with 12 bases between. CDR1 LNHDA and CDR2 SQIVND come from the germline V gene (reference sequence). The CDR3 spans 11 residues. The chain's CDR3 is CASSMEGQPYF. DNA of the CDR3: TGTGCCAGTAGTATGGAGGGGCAACCGTACTTC.

The chain has TRBV27 and TRBJ2-7; 9 bases agree with TRBD1. Germline CDR1 reads MNHEY; CDR2 reads SMNVEV (reference sequence). The V segment lost 4 bases and the J segment 0 bases; nucleotides outside the gene matches: 7. The CDR3 length is 16 residues. CDR3 amino acids: CASSSYRQGGSYEQYF. CDR3 sequence (DNA): TGTGCCAGCAGTTCATATAGACAGGGGGGCTCCTACGAGCAGTACTTC.

Written as DNA, the CDR3 is TGTGCCATCAGTGGCGGGAGGAATTACAATGAGCAGTTCTTC. This translates into CAISGGRNYNEQFF. The rearrangement links TRBV10-3 to TRBJ2-1; 8 positions match TRBD2. J lost 4 bases, V lost 4 bases, and 3 bases had no gene match. This CDR3 region has 14 residues. The germline V gene has CDR1 ENHRY and CDR2 SYGVKD.

The chain is built from TRBV10-3 and TRBJ1-3, with 8 bases fitting TRBD1. Germline CDR1 reads ENHRY; CDR2 reads SYGVKD. The CDR3 is made up of 15 amino acids. V was pared by 5 bases and J by 0 bases, with 3 bases of the junction left unmatched. CDR3: CAISRDRTSGNTIYF. As DNA, the CDR3 is TGTGCCATCAGTCGGGACAGGACCTCTGGAAACACCATATATTTT.